This passage covers 27 T cell receptor beta chains from one sample sequenced in a study of blood T cells in healthy people across ages. Next came a second PCR, run for about 7 to 12 cycles, which used a sample-barcoded 5' primer along with a J-beta primer mix. TCRdb fed the 5' RACE reads into MiXCR, producing one record per CDR3 protein. Here the sample spans about 1.5 million distinct CDR3 sequences, 42% being singletons. The sequencing sample was made of blood. The receptors here all came from a woman aged 18-29 years in good health.

V gene TRBV7-9 combines with J gene TRBJ2-5; tentative D call: TRBD1 (6 bases). This CDR3 is 14 amino acids long. The germline V gene encodes CDR1 SEHNR and CDR2 FQNEAQ (reference sequence). Deletions cut 5 bases from V and 1 base from J, with 11 bases between. The CDR3 coding sequence is TGTGCCAGCAGCACTTGGGACACCCAAGAGACCCAGTACTTC. This translates into CASSTWDTQETQYF.

The gene calls are TRBV7-3 and TRBJ2-3, with 9 bases identical to TRBD2. The CDR3 runs to 15 residues. With 1 base clipped from V and 5 bases from J, the junction kept 4 bases outside the gene matches. The germline CDR1 and CDR2 sequences are SGHTA and FQGTGA. DNA of the CDR3: TGTGCCAGCAGCTTAATCGGCGGGGGGGAAGATACGCAGTATTTT. As protein: CASSLIGGGEDTQYF.

The chain carries TRBV29-1 and TRBJ1-1; TRBD1 matches at 11 bases. This CDR3 has 13 residues. Germline loops: CDR1 SQVTM, CDR2 ANQGSEA. V gave up 8 bases and J gave up 5 bases; unmatched junction bases: 7. The CDR3 here is CSTVGQGGTEAFF. The CDR3 bases are TGCAGCACCGTGGGACAGGGGGGGACTGAAGCTTTCTTT. The entire variable domain, with the rest obtained from reference TRBV29-1 and TRBJ1-1, is as follows: SAVISQKPSRDICQRGTSLTIQCQVDSQVTMMFWYRQQPGQSLTLIATANQGSEATYESGFVIDKFPISRPNLTFSTLTVSNMSPEDSSIYLCSTVGQGGTEAFFGQGTRLTVV.

V gene TRBV27 combines with J gene TRBJ2-5; 12 nucleotides agree with TRBD2. CDR3 length: 15 residues. V was clipped by 10 bases and J by 3 bases; unmatched bases: 9. The germline gives CDR1 MNHEY, CDR2 SMNVEV (reference sequence). CDR3 sequence (DNA): TGTGCCACCAGGACTCGGACTAGCGGGGAAGAGACCCAGTACTTC. Translating it yields CATRTRTSGEETQYF.

The rearrangement joins TRBV12-3 or TRBV12-4 to TRBJ2-1; no clear D. Trimming cost V 3 bases and J 9 bases, with 12 bases left between them. The CDR3 totals 13 residues. The chain's CDR3 is CASSLSAVREQFF. In DNA, the CDR3 is TGTGCCAGCAGTTTGTCCGCCGTCCGTGAGCAGTTCTTC.

Notes on this clonotype: The junction and the germline gene differ at one end; a read error may be behind it. CDR3 sequence: CATSAQGTYNSPLHF. The CDR3 nucleotides read TGTGCCACCAGCGCACAGGGGACCTACAATTCACCCCTCCACTTT. V is TRBV15 and J is TRBJ1-6; TRBD1 aligns across 7 bases. The CDR3 length is 15 residues. The germline V gene has CDR1 LNHNV and CDR2 YYDKDF (reference sequence).

This sequence joins TRBV4-1 and TRBJ1-1, with 7 bases lining up with TRBD1. Per germline, CDR1 MGHRA and CDR2 YSYEKL. CDR3 length: 16 amino acids. The V and J ends lost 1 base and 5 bases, in that order; junction bases with no gene match: 10. CDR3 residues: CASSQVVTGKVTEAFF. Here the CDR3 DNA reads TGCGCCAGCAGCCAAGTTGTGACAGGGAAAGTGACTGAAGCTTTCTTT.

The V and J genes are TRBV19 and TRBJ2-3, with D perhaps TRBD1 or TRBD2 (6 bases each). The CDR3 is 13 residues long. V dropped 8 bases and J dropped 4 bases, with 13 bases sitting between them. Germline V CDR1 and CDR2: LNHDA, SQIVND (reference sequence). For the CDR3, the DNA is TGTGCCAGTCTGGGGGGCAACCCAGATACGCAGTATTTT. Its protein product is CASLGGNPDTQYF.

The CDR3 is CASSFRGQPYEQYF. The CDR3 DNA reads as TGTGCCAGCAGCTTCCGAGGTCAACCCTACGAGCAGTACTTC. V and J are TRBV11-3 and TRBJ2-7; D gene uncertain. There are 14 residues in the CDR3. CDR1 is SGHNT, CDR2 YENEEA, per germline. V dropped 3 bases and J dropped 2 bases, with 11 bases sitting between them.

This rearrangement joins TRBV20-1 to TRBJ2-1; D is tentatively TRBD1 or TRBD2 (6 bases each). Germline V gene data show CDR1 as DFQATT and CDR2 as SNEGSKA (reference sequence). V shed 4 bases and J shed 0 bases, with 13 bases lying between them. CDR3 length equals 15 residues. The CDR3 nucleotides are TGCAGTGCTATTGAGGGGGGAAGCTCCTACAATGAGCAGTTCTTC. It specifies CSAIEGGSSYNEQFF.

This clonotype was seen only once. The J gene is TRBJ2-7, the V gene TRBV10-3; TRBD2 agrees at 8 bases. This CDR3 has 14 residues. V dropped 2 bases and J dropped 2; count of bases not matched to a gene: 2. Per germline, CDR1 ENHRY and CDR2 SYGVKD. The CDR3 DNA follows: TGTGCCATCAGTGAGGGGCGGGGGGCCTACGAGCAGTACTTC. Amino acids: CAISEGRGAYEQYF.

This clonotype occurred a few times. The gene calls are TRBV7-9 and TRBJ2-1; 8 bases match TRBD2. The trim removed 0 bases at V and 4 bases at J, leaving 8 bases unmatched. The CDR3 is 17 residues long. Germline values: CDR1 SEHNR, CDR2 FQNEAQ (reference sequence). The CDR3 region is CASSLATSSGYYNEQFF. Here the CDR3 DNA reads TGTGCCAGCAGCTTAGCGACGTCTAGCGGGTATTACAATGAGCAGTTCTTC.

The chain employs TRBV12-3 or TRBV12-4 and TRBJ1-6; no clear D. The CDR3 contains 11 residues. Trimming took off 8 bases at V and 9 bases at J, with 8 bases between the two ends. The CDR3 region has the DNA TGTGCCAGCGGCGGAAGTTCACCCCTCCACTTT. Translated, it gives CASGGSSPLHF.

The chain carries TRBV2 and TRBJ2-1, with D perhaps matching TRBD1 (6 bases). CDR3 length equals 14 residues. Between the trimmed V and J ends, which lost 1 base and 6 bases, there was a span of 10 bases. Germline V gene lookup returns CDR1 SNHLY and CDR2 FYNNEI. CDR3: CASSEGVQGNEQFF. The CDR3 coding sequence is TGTGCCAGCAGTGAAGGGGTACAGGGCAATGAGCAGTTCTTC. The whole variable domain, remainder taken from reference TRBV2 and TRBJ2-1, is EPEVTQTPSHQVTQMGQEVILRCVPISNHLYFYWYRQILGQKVEFLVSFYNNEISEKSEIFDDQFSVERPDGSNFTLKIRSTKLEDSAMYFCASSEGVQGNEQFFGPGTRLTVL.

This clonotype appeared a few times. The genes are TRBV6-2 or TRBV6-3 and TRBJ2-1; D is perhaps TRBD1 (7 bases). Trimming shortened V by 5 bases and J by 11 bases, and 16 bases separated the two germline ends. The CDR3 runs to 13 residues. Germline CDR1 reads MNHEY; CDR2 reads SVGEGT. The CDR3 nucleotides are TGTGCCAGCAGTCAGGGGGGTTTTGGCAAGCAGTTCTTC. Its translation: CASSQGGFGKQFF.

There are a few counts of this clonotype. This sequence joins TRBV12-3 or TRBV12-4 and TRBJ2-7, with TRBD2 identical over 8 bases. Trimming cost V 6 bases and J 2 bases; bases outside gene matches: 3. This CDR3 is 13 amino acids long. CDR3 sequence: CASRRGAAYEQYF. As DNA, the CDR3 is TGTGCCAGCAGGCGGGGGGCAGCCTACGAGCAGTACTTC.

The V and J genes are TRBV27 and TRBJ1-4; the D is unclear. The germline V and J ends were trimmed by 2 bases and 8 bases, with 9 bases remaining between them. Germline V lookup: CDR1 MNHEY, CDR2 SMNVEV (reference sequence). The CDR3 consists of 13 residues. The CDR3 loop is CASSLNPGEKLFF. The CDR3 DNA sequence: TGTGCCAGCAGTTTAAACCCCGGAGAAAAACTGTTTTTT. Looking up the rest from reference TRBV27 and TRBJ1-4 gives the full variable domain: EAQVTQNPRYLITVTGKKLTVTCSQNMNHEYMSWYRQDPGLGLRQIYYSMNVEVTDKGDVPEGYKVSRKEKRNFPLILESPSPNQTSLYFCASSLNPGEKLFFGSGTQLSVL.

This sequence joins TRBV6-6 and TRBJ2-5; 8 positions agree with TRBD2. The germline V gene has CDR1 MNHNY and CDR2 SVGAGI (reference sequence). The CDR3 spans 15 residues. V dropped 11 bases and J dropped 7; count of bases not matched to a gene: 18. The CDR3 spells CASSSLVGRGVTQYF. The CDR3 DNA sequence: TGTGCCTCCTCAAGCCTTGTTGGGCGGGGGGTGACCCAGTACTTC.

The chain uses TRBV10-3 and TRBJ1-1; 7 bases fit TRBD1. CDR3 length equals 16 residues. CDR1 and CDR2 (germline): ENHRY, SYGVKD. V lost 6 bases to trimming and J lost 1 base; unmatched junction nucleotides: 11. CDR3 sequence (DNA): TGTGCCATCAGAGATCCCCCGGCAGGGGGGAACACTGAAGCTTTCTTT. Protein product: CAIRDPPAGGNTEAFF.

This clonotype occurred a few times. V is TRBV20-1 and J is TRBJ1-2, with TRBD1 identical over 9 bases. Germline assignment: CDR1 DFQATT and CDR2 SNEGSKA (reference sequence). V shed 4 bases and J 1 base; nucleotides not matched to a gene: 7. The CDR3 is 15 amino acids. The CDR3 region is CSAILMTGGNYGYTF. The CDR3 DNA reads as TGCAGTGCTATATTAATGACAGGGGGTAACTATGGCTACACCTTC.

CDR3 amino acids: CASRIQGTIQYF. Here the CDR3 DNA reads TGTGCCAGCAGGATACAGGGTACCATTCAGTACTTC. The rearrangement links TRBV12-3 or TRBV12-4 to TRBJ2-5; perhaps TRBD1 as D (6 bases). The assigned J gene may be wrong: the sequence end matches TRBJ2-4 better. The CDR3 has 12 residues.

V usage is TRBV5-1 and J usage is TRBJ2-2; 8 bases align to TRBD1. V lost 0 bases and J lost 6; bases outside the gene matches: 7. The length of the CDR3 is 16 residues. Germline V gives CDR1 SGHRS, CDR2 YFSETQ. The CDR3 bases are TGCGCCAGCAGCTTGGCTGAGACAGGGGTGGCCGGGGAGCTGTTTTTT. Amino acid sequence: CASSLAETGVAGELFF.

This clonotype was observed many times. This rearrangement joins TRBV20-1 to TRBJ2-7; D is unresolved. This CDR3 region has 12 residues. The germline gives CDR1 DFQATT, CDR2 SNEGSKA (reference sequence). V was trimmed by 1 base and J by 3 bases, leaving 7 bases between them. The CDR3 sequence is CSARGAGYEQYF. The CDR3 region has the DNA TGCAGTGCTAGAGGCGCAGGCTACGAGCAGTACTTC.

The genes are TRBV12-3 or TRBV12-4 and TRBJ2-4; 12 bases align to TRBD2. Trimming at V came to 2 bases and at J to 13 bases, leaving 12 bases not matched to a gene. CDR3 length equals 16 residues. For the CDR3, the DNA is TGTGCCAGCAGTTTATTCCTGACTAGCGGGGGCAATGAGCAGTACTTC. It translates to CASSLFLTSGGNEQYF.

This clonotype was detected once. An end of the junction does not agree with germline; a read error may underlie this. The chain carries TRBV5-1 and TRBJ2-7; tentative D call: TRBD2 (5 bases). CDR1 SGHRS and CDR2 YFSETQ come from the germline V gene. The CDR3 length is 15 residues. CDR3 region: CASRYGELGPYEQYF. The DNA of the CDR3 is TGCGCGAGCAGATATGGGGAGCTTGGGCCCTACGAGCAGTACTTC.

This clonotype was counted a few times. The V gene is TRBV20-1, the J gene TRBJ2-5; a possible D gene is TRBD2 (7 bases). CDR1 and CDR2 from the germline V gene are DFQATT and SNEGSKA (reference sequence). V lost 3 bases and J lost 5, with 19 bases in between. CDR3 length: 15 amino acids. CDR3 region: CSASKGGGLGETQYF. CDR3 nucleotide sequence: TGCAGTGCTAGCAAGGGAGGGGGACTGGGGGAGACCCAGTACTTC.

V is TRBV20-1 and J is TRBJ2-1; weak D call: TRBD2 (5 bases). V was trimmed by 5 bases and J by 0 bases, leaving 11 bases between them. CDR1 is DFQATT and CDR2 is SNEGSKA in the germline V gene (reference sequence). The CDR3 spans 14 residues. CDR3 DNA: TGCAGTGCTCCAACTAGACTCTCCTACAATGAGCAGTTCTTC. Residues: CSAPTRLSYNEQFF.